This TCR beta chain was captured by sequencing in a study of Ad26.COV2.S vaccination and SARS-CoV-2 variants. Looking at the study overall: Donor had been placed in the Ad26.COV2.S arm of the COV1001 trial. Once, or twice with 56 days between doses, Ad26.COV2.S was given intramuscularly.

Assay: immunoSEQ multiplex PCR; the TCRdb copy retains only in-frame clones and omits some. The sample lists hundreds of thousands of clones; 80% to 95% were seen once. Treatment reported: around 19 received Ad26.COV2.S at low or high dose, single or two shots; 5 received placebo; per-sample allocation not given. Material that was analyzed had been drawn on day 63 after the first vaccine or placebo injection. This person who donated was an adult of 18-55 years in Boston. Whole-study results and caveats: Substantial breadth was reported for post-vaccination spike-specific CD8+ and CD4+ T cells.

The V gene end was trimmed by 6 bases and the J gene end by 3 bases; junction bases not matched to a gene: 8. The CDR3 consists of 15 residues. The germline CDR1 and CDR2 sequences are SGHRS and YFSETQ. As to this clone: The target antigen is unknown.

The chain couples TRBV5-1 to TRBJ2-1; TRBD2 matches at 8 bases. The specimen comprised peripheral blood, sampled in a trial of Ad26.COV2.S vaccine versus placebo. The origin of this receptor is a person aged 18-60 years who received the Ad26.COV2.S COVID-19 vaccine or a placebo. The CDR3 DNA sequence: TGCGCCAGCATCCCGGTGAGCGGGAGCTACAATGAGCAGTTCTTC. Translated: CASIPVSGSYNEQFF.